Listed here are 22 T cell receptor beta chains from one sample, sequenced in a study of T cell responses to AZD1222 COVID-19 vaccine. Using immunoSEQ multiplex PCR, the repertoire was profiled, and TCRdb retains in-frame clones only, with some absent. The table has nearly 90,000 clones, 70% to 90% seen once; the top ten hold approximately 5.1%. The sequences come from peripheral blood, collected 28 days after the second AZD1222 dose. The receptors originated from an adult who received the AZD1222 COVID-19 vaccine.

The chain employs TRBV5-5 and TRBJ1-3; D perhaps matches TRBD1 (5 bases). The CDR3 is 14 amino acids. Germline V gives CDR1 SGHKS, CDR2 YYEKEE (reference sequence). Trimming removed 4 bases at V and 0 bases at J, with 8 bases between. CDR3 nucleotide sequence: TGTGCCAGCAGCCTGGGGGGCTCTGGAAACACCATATATTTT. The encoded protein is CASSLGGSGNTIYF.

The chain uses TRBV5-1 and TRBJ1-1, with 9 bases fitting TRBD1. The CDR3 totals 15 residues. The V segment lost 3 bases and the J segment 3 bases; nucleotides outside the gene matches: 6. Germline V gives CDR1 SGHRS, CDR2 YFSETQ. Here the CDR3 reads CASSSTGGKYTEAFF. In DNA, the CDR3 is TGCGCCAGCAGCTCGACAGGGGGGAAGTACACTGAAGCTTTCTTT.

The chain combines TRBV9 with TRBJ1-5; a possible D gene is TRBD1 (5 bases). CDR1 and CDR2 (germline): SGDLS, YYNGEE. Trimming cost V 6 bases and J 8 bases, with 18 bases left between them. CDR3 length: 14 amino acids. CDR3 amino acids: CASITRAGLKPQHF. The CDR3, as DNA: TGTGCCAGCATCACGAGGGCAGGGTTAAAGCCCCAGCATTTT.

The rearrangement joins TRBV5-8 to TRBJ1-4; 10 positions match TRBD1. The CDR3 length is 15 residues. V dropped 4 bases and J dropped 4; count of bases not matched to a gene: 4. Looked up from germline, CDR1 is SGHTS and CDR2 is YDEGEE. CDR3 sequence reads: CASSGDRGLNEKLFF. Written as DNA, the CDR3 is TGTGCCAGCAGCGGCGACAGGGGGCTTAATGAAAAACTGTTTTTT.

This rearrangement joins TRBV7-8 to TRBJ1-1; TRBD1 matches 9 bases. Germline V gene sequence: CDR1 SGHVS, CDR2 FQNEAQ. The CDR3 contains 16 residues. After removal of 1 base from V and 4 bases from J, the junction contained 7 bases not matched to a gene. CDR3: CASSLVMTGGITEAFF. In nucleotides, the CDR3 is TGTGCCAGCAGCTTAGTCATGACAGGGGGGATCACTGAAGCTTTCTTT.

The chain couples TRBV27 to TRBJ2-1, with TRBD2 matching over 8 bases. The CDR3 runs 17 residues. Germline CDR1 reads MNHEY; CDR2 reads SMNVEV (reference sequence). Trimming cost V 1 base and J 7 bases; bases outside gene matches: 12. In nucleotides, the CDR3 is TGTGCCAGCAGTTTATTGGCCCCAACGGGGGGGCGGAATGAGCAGTTCTTC. It encodes CASSLLAPTGGRNEQFF.

In regard to this clone: The sample has other DNA sequences that encode this CDR3 too. The chain employs TRBV6-5 and TRBJ1-1; 10 bases fit TRBD1. The CDR3 runs to 13 residues. Germline V lookup: CDR1 MNHEY, CDR2 SVGAGI. The V gene end was trimmed by 6 bases and the J gene end by 4 bases; junction bases not matched to a gene: 2. DNA for the CDR3: TGTGCCAGCAGCAGACAGGGGGCCACTGAAGCTTTCTTT. It encodes CASSRQGATEAFF.

The gene calls are TRBV7-2 and TRBJ1-1; the match to TRBD1 covers 9 bases. With 1 base clipped from V and 10 bases from J, the junction kept 4 bases outside the gene matches. CDR1 is SGHTA and CDR2 is FQGNSA in the germline V gene. CDR3 length: 13 residues. The CDR3 DNA sequence: TGTGCCAGCAGCTTAGGCCGACAGGGGGGAGCTTTCTTT. Protein product: CASSLGRQGGAFF.

The chain has TRBV4-3 and TRBJ1-2; possible D gene TRBD1, 5 bases. From germline, CDR1 is LGHNA and CDR2 YSLEER. With 1 base removed from V and 3 bases from J, the gap between germline ends came to 18 bases. The CDR3 has 17 amino acids. CDR3 sequence: CASSQVESGTWHYGYTF. The CDR3 region has the DNA TGCGCCAGCAGCCAAGTGGAGTCGGGGACGTGGCACTATGGCTACACCTTC.

The V and J genes are TRBV19 and TRBJ1-2; no definite D call. V was shortened by 5 bases and J by 0 bases, with 16 bases between the two germline ends. CDR1 is LNHDA and CDR2 is SQIVND in the germline V gene (reference sequence). CDR3 length: 16 residues. This CDR3 is CASSGPRVGPNYGYTF. CDR3 DNA: TGTGCCAGTAGTGGGCCCCGGGTAGGACCTAACTATGGCTACACCTTC.

The chain employs TRBV10-3 and TRBJ1-4, with 7 positions matching TRBD1. J gave up 4 bases and V 6 bases, and 8 bases lay outside the gene matches. CDR1 and CDR2 (germline): ENHRY, SYGVKD. The CDR3 sequence is 15 residues long. Written as DNA, the CDR3 is TGTGCCATCAGCGAGGTGACAGGGTTTAATGAAAAACTGTTTTTT. It translates to CAISEVTGFNEKLFF.

This chain uses TRBV29-1 with TRBJ1-2; a weak D match, TRBD1 (6 bases). CDR3 length: 16 residues. Trimming took 6 bases from V and 7 from J, leaving 27 bases between them. Germline V gives CDR1 SQVTM, CDR2 ANQGSEA. The chain's CDR3 is CSVPDGPAGDVGGYTF. CDR3 DNA sequence: TGCAGCGTCCCTGACGGTCCCGCAGGGGACGTGGGTGGCTACACCTTC.

The table lists this clone with a count of one. Different DNA sequences within this sample yield the same CDR3. V gene TRBV12-3 or TRBV12-4 combines with J gene TRBJ1-1, with D possibly being TRBD1 (6 bases). The CDR3 spans 13 residues. Trimming stripped 6 bases from V and 5 bases from J, with 13 bases between. The chain's CDR3 is CASRPQGRTEAFF. The CDR3 region has the DNA TGTGCCAGCAGGCCTCAGGGGCGGACTGAAGCTTTCTTT.

CDR3 nucleotides: TGTGCCAGCAGCTTAGCGCTGACAGGGGGCCAGGAAAAACTGTTTTTT. It translates to CASSLALTGGQEKLFF. The chain couples TRBV7-9 to TRBJ1-4, with 10 bases matching TRBD1. J gave up 8 bases and V 0 bases, and 6 bases lay outside the gene matches. Germline V gives CDR1 SEHNR, CDR2 FQNEAQ (reference sequence). The CDR3 is made up of 16 amino acids.

This chain joins TRBV28 and TRBJ1-5, with no clear D. V was trimmed by 7 bases and J by 8 bases, leaving 12 bases between them. The CDR3 is made up of 12 amino acids. CDR1 and CDR2 from the germline V gene are MDHEN and SYDVKM. CDR3 in amino acids: CASTEGLEPQHF. The DNA for the CDR3 is TGTGCCAGCACGGAGGGTTTAGAGCCCCAGCATTTT.

The chain uses TRBV2 and TRBJ1-1, with TRBD1 matching over 10 bases. Germline V gives CDR1 SNHLY, CDR2 FYNNEI. This CDR3 comprises 16 residues. Trimming at V came to 7 bases and at J to 2 bases, leaving 10 bases not matched to a gene. The CDR3 sequence: CASTMTGGNENTEAFF. The DNA of the CDR3 is TGTGCCAGCACCATGACAGGGGGCAATGAAAACACTGAAGCTTTCTTT.

The chain employs TRBV4-3 and TRBJ2-1, with 8 nucleotides matching TRBD2. The V segment lost 0 bases and the J segment 2 bases; nucleotides outside the gene matches: 6. CDR3 size: 17 residues. Germline lookup yields CDR1 LGHNA and CDR2 YSLEER. The DNA of the CDR3 is TGCGCCAGCAGCCAAGATCCCACTAGCGGAACCTACAATGAGCAGTTCTTC. Translation gives CASSQDPTSGTYNEQFF.

V usage is TRBV7-3 and J usage is TRBJ1-1; TRBD1 agrees at 9 bases. The CDR3 extends over 15 amino acids. Germline CDR1 SGHTA, CDR2 FQGTGA. V trimming: 2 bases; J trimming: 5 bases; junction bases outside the gene matches: 6. CDR3: CASSLSGTGRTEAFF. Written as DNA, the CDR3 is TGTGCCAGCAGCTTATCTGGGACAGGGCGAACTGAAGCTTTCTTT.

This clone was detected once. V and J are TRBV5-6 and TRBJ2-7; D is possibly TRBD1 or TRBD2 (6 bases each). CDR1 and CDR2 (germline): SGHDT, YYEEEE. This CDR3 spans 14 amino acids. With 2 bases removed from V and 2 bases from J, the gap between germline ends came to 11 bases. CDR3 protein: CASSFPGAAYEQYF. The CDR3, as DNA: TGTGCCAGCAGCTTTCCGGGGGCAGCCTACGAGCAGTACTTC.

The V gene is TRBV11-3, the J gene TRBJ2-5; the D gene could be TRBD1 or TRBD2 (5 bases each). From germline, CDR1 is SGHNT and CDR2 YENEEA. CDR3 length: 13 amino acids. The germline V and J ends were trimmed by 1 base and 4 bases, with 7 bases remaining between them. DNA for the CDR3: TGTGCCAGCAGCTTAGTGAGGGGAGAGACCCAGTACTTC. The encoded protein is CASSLVRGETQYF. Complete variable domain (other parts from reference TRBV11-3 and TRBJ2-5): EAGVVQSPRYKIIEKKQPVAFWCNPISGHNTLYWYLQNLGQGPELLIRYENEEAVDDSQLPKDRFSAERLKGVDSTLKIQPAELGDSAVYLCASSLVRGETQYFGPGTRLLVL.

The CDR3 DNA sequence: TGTGCCAGCTCACCACCGACGCGGACCGGTGGCTACACCTTC. This translates into CASSPPTRTGGYTF. The chain joins TRBV18 to TRBJ1-2; D remains unclear. With 0 bases removed from V and 7 bases from J, the gap between germline ends came to 12 bases. Germline assignment: CDR1 KGHSH and CDR2 LQKENI. This CDR3 has 14 residues.

The V and J genes are TRBV2 and TRBJ2-4, with no clear D. V lost 4 bases and J lost 0, with 4 bases in between. This CDR3 has 13 amino acids. CDR1 and CDR2 from the germline V gene are SNHLY and FYNNEI. CDR3 nucleotide sequence: TGTGCCAGCAGTGGGGAAGCCAAAAACATTCAGTACTTC. Protein product: CASSGEAKNIQYF.